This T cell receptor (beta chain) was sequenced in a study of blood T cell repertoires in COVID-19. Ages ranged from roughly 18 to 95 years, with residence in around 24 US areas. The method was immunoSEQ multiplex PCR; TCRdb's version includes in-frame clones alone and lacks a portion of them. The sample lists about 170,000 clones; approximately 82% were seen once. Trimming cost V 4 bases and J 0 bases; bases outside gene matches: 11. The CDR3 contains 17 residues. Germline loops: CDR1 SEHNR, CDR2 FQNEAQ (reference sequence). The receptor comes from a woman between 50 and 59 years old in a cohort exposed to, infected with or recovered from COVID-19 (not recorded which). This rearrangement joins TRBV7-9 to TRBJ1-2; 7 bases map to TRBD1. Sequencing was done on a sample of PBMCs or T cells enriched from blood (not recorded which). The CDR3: CASSSAPTGLANYGYTF. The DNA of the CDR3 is TGTGCCAGCAGCTCCGCACCGACAGGGCTGGCTAACTATGGCTACACCTTC.